A single sample is the source of the 16 T cell receptor beta chains below, sequenced in a study of CD4 T cells in relation to SARS-CoV-2 and coronaviruses. Measured with immunoSEQ multiplex PCR; TCRdb has only the in-frame clones, and not every one. The data hold approximately 20,000 clones, with around 81% observed a single time. For these TCRs, the target antigens are not known. Before the COVID-19 pandemic, during about 2010-2019, CD4+ T cells were taken from unexposed donors. The cells were cultured for about ten days before CD4+ T cells were isolated. Sequencing used CD4+ T cells from PBMCs, cultured in vitro. These TCRs come from a human donor in good health.

This clone came up once. The chain carries TRBV18 and TRBJ2-1, with unresolved D. V gave up 6 bases and J gave up 4 bases, with 16 bases separating them. The germline gives CDR1 KGHSH, CDR2 LQKENI. The CDR3 consists of 15 residues. CDR3 loop: CASSPDGPNYNEQFF. The CDR3 region has the DNA TGTGCCAGCTCTCCGGACGGCCCGAATTACAATGAGCAGTTCTTC.

The chain links TRBV5-1 to TRBJ2-7, with TRBD2 as a possible D gene (6 bases). Per germline, CDR1 SGHRS and CDR2 YFSETQ. The V and J ends lost 4 bases and 2 bases respectively, with 13 bases between them. The CDR3 sequence is 14 residues long. The DNA for the CDR3 is TGCGCCAGCAGCAGGAGGGTCGAGGCCTACGAGCAGTACTTC. Its translation is CASSRRVEAYEQYF.

The chain has TRBV6-5 and TRBJ2-7; TRBD2 matches 7 bases. Unmatched junction bases numbered 13, after V lost 8 bases and J lost 3 bases. This CDR3 region has 15 residues. The germline CDR1 and CDR2 sequences are MNHEY and SVGAGI. The CDR3 region has the DNA TGTGCCAGCCGGTCCGGGGGGTCGGGCAACTACGAGCAGTACTTC. Translating gives CASRSGGSGNYEQYF.

The chain links TRBV7-9 to TRBJ2-2, with 12 bases that match TRBD1. Trimming cost V 5 bases and J 3 bases; bases outside gene matches: 4. The germline V gene has CDR1 SEHNR and CDR2 FQNEAQ (reference sequence). The CDR3 is 16 amino acids. The CDR3 is CASSRGTGGDTGELFF. The CDR3 nucleotides are TGTGCCAGCAGCCGTGGGACAGGGGGCGACACCGGGGAGCTGTTTTTT. Supplemented by reference TRBV7-9 and TRBJ2-2, the full variable domain reads DTGVSQNPRHKITKRGQNVTFRCDPISEHNRLYWYRQTLGQGPEFLTYFQNEAQLEKSRLLSDRFSAERPKGSFSTLEIQRTEQGDSAMYLCASSRGTGGDTGELFFGEGSRLTVL.

The V and J genes are TRBV10-3 and TRBJ1-6, with unresolved D. V gave up 2 bases and J gave up 0 bases, with 11 bases separating them. CDR3 size: 17 residues. CDR1 is ENHRY and CDR2 is SYGVKD in the germline V gene. The CDR3 DNA sequence: TGTGCCATCAGTGAGGACACCCTTAGCTCCTATAATTCACCCCTCCACTTT. Protein sequence: CAISEDTLSSYNSPLHF.

The chain is built from TRBV7-2 and TRBJ2-3, with 15 bases matching TRBD2. V was clipped by 5 bases and J by 5 bases; unmatched bases: 8. The CDR3 length is 17 residues. Germline loops: CDR1 SGHTA, CDR2 FQGNSA. Written as DNA, the CDR3 is TGTGCCAGCAGCACTTGGACTAGCGGGAGGGGTCAAGATACGCAGTATTTT. It encodes CASSTWTSGRGQDTQYF.

This clone turned up a few times. The rearrangement uses TRBV9 and TRBJ2-5; 13 nucleotides agree with TRBD2. V shed 4 bases, J shed 1 base, and the junction held 4 bases outside the gene matches. The CDR3 runs 16 residues. CDR1 SGDLS and CDR2 YYNGEE come from the germline V gene. CDR3 protein: CASSTLAGGPQETQYF. The DNA for the CDR3 is TGTGCCAGCAGCACACTAGCGGGAGGGCCCCAAGAGACCCAGTACTTC.

The genes are TRBV4-2 and TRBJ1-3; TRBD1 agrees at 7 bases. The germline V gene encodes CDR1 LGHNA and CDR2 YNFKEQ. The CDR3 sequence is 13 residues long. Trimming at V came to 5 bases and at J to 5 bases, leaving 3 bases not matched to a gene. This CDR3 is CASSKTGRNTIYF. Here the CDR3 DNA reads TGTGCCAGCAGCAAGACAGGGCGAAACACCATATATTTT.

To note about this clone: Relative to the germline gene, one junction end is altered; a read error may explain this. This chain uses TRBV28 with TRBJ2-1; 7 bases fit TRBD1. The CDR3 extends over 11 amino acids. The germline CDR1 and CDR2 sequences are MDHEN and SYDVKM. In nucleotides, the CDR3 is TGTGCCAGCAGTAAAGGACAGGCCGCACTCTTC. Translated: CASSKGQAALF.

The chain joins TRBV5-4 to TRBJ2-5; TRBD1 or TRBD2 may be the D gene (5 bases each). Germline lookup yields CDR1 SGHNT and CDR2 YYREEE (reference sequence). This CDR3 has 13 residues. Trimming shortened V by 0 bases and J by 4 bases, and 7 bases separated the two germline ends. This CDR3 is CASSLVGGETQYF. The DNA for the CDR3 is TGTGCCAGCAGCTTGGTTGGGGGAGAGACCCAGTACTTC.

The chain carries TRBV7-9 and TRBJ1-2; D gene unclear. From germline, CDR1 is SEHNR and CDR2 FQNEAQ (reference sequence). This CDR3 contains 14 residues. V was shortened by 6 bases and J by 2 bases, with 13 bases between the two germline ends. The CDR3 sequence: CASSFISGNYGYTF. The CDR3 DNA reads as TGTGCCAGCAGTTTCATCTCGGGGAACTATGGCTACACCTTC.

This clone was detected only once. The rearrangement links TRBV9 to TRBJ2-1; D is undetermined. CDR1 is SGDLS, CDR2 YYNGEE, per germline. The germline V and J ends were trimmed by 4 bases and 2 bases, with 7 bases remaining between them. There are 13 residues in the CDR3. The CDR3, as DNA: TGTGCCAGCAGCCCCCGTGCCTACAATGAGCAGTTCTTC. It yields the protein CASSPRAYNEQFF.

The chain uses TRBV19 and TRBJ2-3; the D gene is possibly TRBD2 (5 bases). CDR3 length: 12 residues. Trimming removed 0 bases at V and 12 bases at J, with 10 bases between. Germline CDR1 is LNHDA and CDR2 is SQIVND (reference sequence). The CDR3, as DNA: TGTGCCAGTAGTATAGATGAGCGGTCCCAGTATTTT. This gives the protein CASSIDERSQYF.

The CDR3 nucleotides are TGCGCCAGCAGCCAAGACGGTGGGACTAGCGGTCGGAATGAGCAGTTCTTC. Encoded protein: CASSQDGGTSGRNEQFF. This chain connects TRBV4-3 to TRBJ2-1; 11 positions match TRBD2. The CDR3 contains 17 residues. In germline, CDR1 is LGHNA, CDR2 YSLEER. Unmatched junction bases numbered 8, after V lost 0 bases and J lost 7 bases.

In this sample, this clone turned up once. The V gene is TRBV20-1, the J gene TRBJ2-7, with unresolved D. The CDR3 extends over 10 amino acids. V was pared by 4 bases and J by 3 bases, with 4 bases between. Germline lookup yields CDR1 DFQATT and CDR2 SNEGSKA (reference sequence). The CDR3 DNA reads as TGCAGTGCTAACGGCTACGAGCAGTACTTC. This encodes CSANGYEQYF.

The chain combines TRBV6-1 with TRBJ2-7, with D perhaps TRBD2 (6 bases). Germline CDR1 and CDR2: MNHNS and SASEGT. The CDR3 contains 15 residues. Deletions cut 1 base from V and 0 bases from J, with 10 bases between. CDR3 coding DNA: TGTGCCAGCAGTGAAGGGGACTCCGACTCCTACGAGCAGTACTTC. This codes for CASSEGDSDSYEQYF.